This section outlines one TCR beta chain sequence together with its context. The data belong to a study of circulating and synovial CD4+ cells in juvenile arthritis. Data came from immunoSEQ multiplex PCR; TCRdb stores just in-frame clones and leaves some out. The repertoire has about 1,700 clones, 90% to 96% of them found once; the top ten carry about 2.7%. The trim removed 3 bases at V and 4 bases at J, leaving 4 bases unmatched. The CDR3 runs to 15 residues. Germline CDR1 WNHNN, CDR2 SYGVQD (reference sequence). The chain joins TRBV10-1 to TRBJ2-1; 9 nucleotides align to TRBD2. The TCR sequence derives from a human donor with juvenile idiopathic arthritis. The source material was CD4+ T cells from synovial fluid. CDR3 DNA sequence: TGCGCCAGCAGTGAAGGCGGGAGGGCGTACAATGAGCAGTTCTTC. Translating gives CASSEGGRAYNEQFF.